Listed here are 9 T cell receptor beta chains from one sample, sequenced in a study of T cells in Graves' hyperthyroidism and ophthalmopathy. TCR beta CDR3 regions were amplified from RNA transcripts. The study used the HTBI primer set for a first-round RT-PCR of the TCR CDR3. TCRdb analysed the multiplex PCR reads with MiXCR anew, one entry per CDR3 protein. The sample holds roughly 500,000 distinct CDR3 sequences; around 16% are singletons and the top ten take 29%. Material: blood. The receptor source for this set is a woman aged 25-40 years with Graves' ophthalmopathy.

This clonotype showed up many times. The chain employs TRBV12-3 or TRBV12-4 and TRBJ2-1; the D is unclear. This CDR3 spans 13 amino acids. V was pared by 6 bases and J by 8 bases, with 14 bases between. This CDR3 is CASRTRQNDEQFF. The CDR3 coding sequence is TGTGCCAGCAGGACCCGGCAGAACGATGAGCAGTTCTTC.

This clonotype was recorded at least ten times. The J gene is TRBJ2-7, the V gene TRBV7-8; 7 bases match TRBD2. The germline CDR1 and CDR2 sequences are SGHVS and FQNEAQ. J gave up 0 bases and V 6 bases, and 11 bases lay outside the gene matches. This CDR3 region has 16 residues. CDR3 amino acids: CASRGLRGESSYEQYF. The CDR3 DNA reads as TGTGCCAGCAGGGGCCTCCGGGGGGAGAGCTCCTACGAGCAGTACTTC.

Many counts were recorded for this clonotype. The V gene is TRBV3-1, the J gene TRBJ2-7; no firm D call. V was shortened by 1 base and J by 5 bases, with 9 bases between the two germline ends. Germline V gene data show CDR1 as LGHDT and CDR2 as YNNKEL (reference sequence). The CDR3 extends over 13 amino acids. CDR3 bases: TGTGCCAGCAGCCAAGTGGCAGTCCACGAGCAGTACTTC. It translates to CASSQVAVHEQYF.

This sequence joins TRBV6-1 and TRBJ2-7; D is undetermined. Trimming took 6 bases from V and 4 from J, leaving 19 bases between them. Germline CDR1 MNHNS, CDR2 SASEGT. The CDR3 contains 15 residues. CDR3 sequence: CASSRGNLGYYEQYF. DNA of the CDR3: TGTGCCAGCAGCCGCGGTAATTTAGGGTATTACGAGCAGTACTTC.

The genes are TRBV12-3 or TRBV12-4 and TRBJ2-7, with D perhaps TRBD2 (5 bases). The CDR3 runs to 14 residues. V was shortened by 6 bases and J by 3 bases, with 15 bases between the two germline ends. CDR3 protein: CASSPLLDRYEQYF. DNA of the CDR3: TGTGCCAGCAGCCCACTACTAGACCGCTACGAGCAGTACTTC.

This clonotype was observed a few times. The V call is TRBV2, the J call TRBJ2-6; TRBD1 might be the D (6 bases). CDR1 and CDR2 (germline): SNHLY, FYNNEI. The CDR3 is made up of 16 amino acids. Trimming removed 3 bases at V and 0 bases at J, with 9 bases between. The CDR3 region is CASSEYRASGANVLTF. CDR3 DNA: TGTGCCAGCAGTGAGTACAGGGCCTCTGGGGCCAACGTCCTGACTTTC.

The CDR3, as DNA: TGCAGCGTTGCCGGGTCCTCTCACAAGGCTGGAAACACCATATATTTT. Its translation is CSVAGSSHKAGNTIYF. V is TRBV29-1 and J is TRBJ1-3; no clear D gene. The germline CDR1 and CDR2 sequences are SQVTM and ANQGSEA. V shed 4 bases and J shed 2 bases, with 18 bases lying between them. CDR3 length equals 16 residues.

CDR3 DNA: TGTGCCACCCTATCGACGGGAAGGAGACAAGAGACCCAGTACTTC. As protein: CATLSTGRRQETQYF. The chain joins TRBV28 to TRBJ2-5, with D perhaps TRBD2 (5 bases). Germline V gene data show CDR1 as MDHEN and CDR2 as SYDVKM. V was shortened by 10 bases and J by 2 bases, with 20 bases between the two germline ends. The CDR3 is 15 residues long.

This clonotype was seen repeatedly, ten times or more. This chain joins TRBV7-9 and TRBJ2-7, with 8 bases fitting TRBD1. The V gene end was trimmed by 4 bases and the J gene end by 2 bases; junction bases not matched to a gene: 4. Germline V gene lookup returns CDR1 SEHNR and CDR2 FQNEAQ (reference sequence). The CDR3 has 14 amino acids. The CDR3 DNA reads TGTGCCAGCAGCTCCACGACAGGGGCCTACGAGCAGTACTTC. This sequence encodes CASSSTTGAYEQYF.